These 28 T cell receptor beta chains were all obtained from the same sample, sequenced in a study of post-analysis software for immune sequencing data. The study's findings and limits: TRBV segments more frequent in patients than in controls numbered a few and included TRBV5-6, TRBV5-1 and TRBV20-1.

Their antigens remain unidentified. TCR beta cDNA libraries had unique molecular identifiers. TCRdb re-derived calls from the PCR reads in MiXCR, one entry per CDR3 protein. Seen here are almost 700,000 distinct CDR3 sequences, approximately 59% observed once, and the top ten hold about 11%. Source material: blood. Every receptor here comes from a girl aged 2-10 years with multiple sclerosis.

This clonotype was picked up a small number of times. The chain is built from TRBV29-1 and TRBJ1-2; D gene unclear. V was clipped by 3 bases and J by 10 bases, with 15 bases between them. Germline V lookup: CDR1 SQVTM, CDR2 ANQGSEA. The CDR3 covers 12 residues. This CDR3 is CSVDNGRTDYTF. The CDR3 coding sequence is TGCAGCGTTGATAACGGCCGGACGGACTACACCTTC.

The rearrangement uses TRBV20-1 and TRBJ1-4; 8 positions match TRBD1. CDR3 length equals 15 residues. Germline CDR1 reads DFQATT; CDR2 reads SNEGSKA (reference sequence). Trimming at V came to 5 bases and at J to 0 bases, leaving 5 bases not matched to a gene. CDR3 DNA: TGCAGTGCTCCGGACAGGGTTGCAACTAATGAAAAACTGTTTTTT. As protein: CSAPDRVATNEKLFF.

To note about this clonotype: Germline and junction disagree at one end, which may indicate a read error. This sequence joins TRBV4-3 and TRBJ2-2; a possible D gene is TRBD2 (6 bases). In germline, CDR1 is LGHNA, CDR2 YSLEER. CDR3 length: 16 amino acids. This CDR3 reads CASSQERLVETGELFF. In DNA, the CDR3 is TGCGCCAGCAGTCAAGAGCGACTAGTTGAGACCGGGGAGCTGTTTTTT.

J is TRBJ2-7 and V is TRBV7-2; D unresolved. The CDR3 consists of 15 residues. Germline-derived CDR1 and CDR2 are SGHTA and FQGNSA. Trimming shortened V by 2 bases and J by 2 bases, and 13 bases separated the two germline ends. This CDR3 is CASSLKFGAPYEQYF. Written as DNA, the CDR3 is TGTGCCAGCAGCTTAAAATTTGGCGCTCCCTACGAGCAGTACTTC.

V and J are TRBV11-2 and TRBJ2-7; D is ambiguous. The CDR3 consists of 13 residues. Germline lookup yields CDR1 SGHAT and CDR2 FQNNGV. V dropped 1 base and J dropped 3 bases, with 7 bases sitting between them. The CDR3 protein is CASSLGPDYEQYF. In nucleotides, the CDR3 is TGTGCCAGCAGCTTAGGACCAGACTACGAGCAGTACTTC. The complete variable domain, with remaining parts taken from reference TRBV11-2 and TRBJ2-7, reads EAGVAQSPRYKIIEKRQSVAFWCNPISGHATLYWYQQILGQGPKLLIQFQNNGVVDDSQLPKDRFSAERLKGVDSTLKIQPAKLEDSAVYLCASSLGPDYEQYFGPGTRLTVT.

J is TRBJ2-5 and V is TRBV12-3 or TRBV12-4; 7 nucleotides line up with TRBD2. V was pared by 4 bases and J by 5 bases, with 7 bases of the junction left unmatched. This CDR3 region has 14 residues. The CDR3 nucleotides are TGTGCCAGCAGTTGGGGGACTATGGGGGAGACCCAGTACTTC. It specifies CASSWGTMGETQYF.

J is TRBJ1-2 and V is TRBV20-1; 7 bases are shared with TRBD1. The germline V gene encodes CDR1 DFQATT and CDR2 SNEGSKA (reference sequence). The V segment lost 0 bases and the J segment 0 bases; nucleotides outside the gene matches: 10. The length of the CDR3 is 17 residues. The CDR3 loop is CSARDPVRDSTNYGYTF. The DNA for the CDR3 is TGCAGTGCTAGAGATCCCGTCCGGGACAGCACTAACTATGGCTACACCTTC.

Concerning this clonotype itself: One end of the junction varies from germline; a read error may be responsible. The chain combines TRBV7-2 with TRBJ1-2, with D uncertain. This CDR3 is 15 amino acids long. The germline V gene encodes CDR1 SGHTA and CDR2 FQGNSA. Here the CDR3 reads CASSATGRPNYGYTF. In DNA, the CDR3 is TGTGCCAGCAGCGCCACGGGTCGGCCTAACTACGGCTACACCTTC.

The V call is TRBV11-2, the J call TRBJ2-5; either TRBD1 or TRBD2 may fit D (5 bases each). CDR1 SGHAT and CDR2 FQNNGV come from the germline V gene. The CDR3 is 14 residues long. Trimming removed 7 bases at V and 7 bases at J, with 19 bases between. This chain's CDR3 is CASIPSGDQGTQYF. CDR3 DNA sequence: TGTGCCAGCATCCCCTCTGGGGACCAGGGGACCCAGTACTTC.

V and J are TRBV6-6 and TRBJ1-1; 9 nucleotides match TRBD1. This CDR3 spans 13 amino acids. Germline V lookup: CDR1 MNHNY, CDR2 SVGAGI (reference sequence). V gave up 11 bases and J gave up 5 bases; unmatched junction bases: 9. CDR3 region: CAGSDRGTTEAFF. CDR3 DNA sequence: TGTGCCGGCTCAGACAGGGGGACGACTGAAGCTTTCTTT.

The J gene is TRBJ1-5, the V gene TRBV28; D may be TRBD1 (6 bases). This CDR3 spans 17 amino acids. Deletions cut 6 bases from V and 2 bases from J, with 20 bases between. Germline-derived CDR1 and CDR2 are MDHEN and SYDVKM. The CDR3: CASRTGRGLMGNQPQHF. CDR3 DNA sequence: TGTGCCAGCAGAACAGGGAGGGGGTTAATGGGCAATCAGCCCCAGCATTTT.

The rearrangement links TRBV12-3 or TRBV12-4 to TRBJ2-6, with no clear D. The CDR3 contains 16 residues. Trimming took off 3 bases at V and 0 bases at J, with 9 bases between the two ends. This chain's CDR3 is CASSFYGDSGANVLTF. Here the CDR3 DNA reads TGTGCCAGCAGTTTTTATGGCGACTCTGGGGCCAACGTCCTGACTTTC.

This chain uses TRBV7-2 with TRBJ2-4, with D perhaps assigned TRBD1 or TRBD2 (5 bases each). Trimming cost V 5 bases and J 13 bases, with 21 bases left between them. The CDR3 spans 14 residues. Germline CDR1 reads SGHTA; CDR2 reads FQGNSA. The DNA for the CDR3 is TGTGCCAGCAGCCGTTTCGGGGCCGCCGCTGAGCAGTACTTC. The encoded protein is CASSRFGAAAEQYF.

This clonotype appeared a single time. The chain has TRBV2 and TRBJ2-1; D possibly corresponds to TRBD2 (5 bases). The CDR3 extends over 13 amino acids. Germline loops: CDR1 SNHLY, CDR2 FYNNEI. Between the trimmed V and J ends, which lost 7 bases and 1 base, there was a span of 8 bases. CDR3 in DNA: TGTGCCAGCAAGACTACATCCTACAATGAGCAGTTCTTC. It codes for CASKTTSYNEQFF.

This clonotype has a handful of counts. This chain uses TRBV11-2 with TRBJ1-5; the D gene is possibly TRBD1 (5 bases). CDR1 and CDR2 from the germline V gene are SGHAT and FQNNGV. The CDR3 runs 14 residues. Trimming took 4 bases from V and 4 from J, leaving 11 bases between them. CDR3 bases: TGTGCCAGCAGCTCGGGACTCGGAAATCAGCCCCAGCATTTT. Its translation is CASSSGLGNQPQHF. Supplemented by reference TRBV11-2 and TRBJ1-5, the full variable domain reads EAGVAQSPRYKIIEKRQSVAFWCNPISGHATLYWYQQILGQGPKLLIQFQNNGVVDDSQLPKDRFSAERLKGVDSTLKIQPAKLEDSAVYLCASSSGLGNQPQHFGDGTRLSIL.

This clonotype has only a few counts. The chain carries TRBV7-6 and TRBJ2-1; 7 bases agree with TRBD2. V shed 1 base, J shed 8 bases, and the junction held 8 bases outside the gene matches. This CDR3 has 15 residues. Germline CDR1 and CDR2: SGHVS and FNYEAQ. Here the CDR3 reads CASSLEGGRGDEQFF. As DNA, the CDR3 is TGTGCCAGCAGCTTAGAAGGAGGGAGGGGCGATGAGCAGTTCTTC.

This clonotype was recorded a few times. CDR3 nucleotides: TGCAGTGCTCCGCGTTACAATGAGCAGTTCTTC. Translated, it gives CSAPRYNEQFF. This chain joins TRBV20-1 and TRBJ2-1, with unresolved D. The CDR3 covers 11 residues. CDR1 is DFQATT, CDR2 SNEGSKA, per germline (reference sequence). V lost 5 bases and J lost 4, with 6 bases in between.

This chain connects TRBV11-2 to TRBJ2-3; TRBD2 aligns across 11 bases. The V segment lost 5 bases and the J segment 1 base; nucleotides outside the gene matches: 8. Looked up from germline, CDR1 is SGHAT and CDR2 is FQNNGV. CDR3 length equals 17 residues. Here the CDR3 DNA reads TGTGCCAGCAGCCCTGGGGTGGGACTAGCGGGCACAGATACGCAGTATTTT. Protein: CASSPGVGLAGTDTQYF.

In this sample, this clonotype turned up a few times. The J gene is TRBJ2-1, the V gene TRBV18, with D tentatively TRBD2 (7 bases). The germline V gene encodes CDR1 KGHSH and CDR2 LQKENI. V was shortened by 0 bases and J by 5 bases, with 11 bases between the two germline ends. The CDR3 runs to 15 residues. CDR3 DNA sequence: TGTGCCAGCTCACCACCGGGGGGGGCAAACAATGAGCAGTTCTTC. Its translation is CASSPPGGANNEQFF.

The DNA of the CDR3 is TGTGCCAGCAGGAGGGGGCTGGGAGATGAGCAGTTCTTC. Translation: CASRRGLGDEQFF. V gene TRBV13 combines with J gene TRBJ2-1; TRBD1 agrees at 7 bases. Germline V gene sequence: CDR1 PRHDT, CDR2 FYEKMQ (reference sequence). The junction had 7 bases not matched to a gene; V was cut back by 6 bases and J by 8 bases. The CDR3 is 13 amino acids. Variable domain in full (rest from reference TRBV13 and TRBJ2-1): AAGVIQSPRHLIKEKRETATLKCYPIPRHDTVYWYQQGPGQDPQFLISFYEKMQSDKGSIPDRFSAQQFSDYHSELNMSSLELGDSALYFCASRRGLGDEQFFGPGTRLTVL.

This clonotype was seen once. The chain couples TRBV3-1 to TRBJ2-4; the D is unclear. In germline, CDR1 is LGHDT, CDR2 YNNKEL (reference sequence). V lost 0 bases, J lost 4 bases, and 4 bases lay in between. The CDR3 is 13 amino acids. The CDR3 region is CASSQDPKNIQYF. The CDR3 DNA reads TGTGCCAGCAGCCAAGATCCGAAAAACATTCAGTACTTC.

This CDR3 is CASGRGPAREQYF. The CDR3 DNA follows: TGTGCTAGTGGTCGCGGGCCGGCCCGCGAGCAGTACTTC. This sequence joins TRBV12-5 and TRBJ2-4, with D possibly matching TRBD2 (5 bases). The DNA matches TRBJ2-7 better at its end, which makes the J call doubtful. CDR1 LGHNT and CDR2 FRNRAP come from the germline V gene. This CDR3 is built from 13 residues.

This clonotype was seen once. The chain carries TRBV2 and TRBJ2-3; the match to TRBD2 covers 7 bases. V lost 1 base, J lost 6 bases, and 4 bases stayed unmatched. Per germline, CDR1 SNHLY and CDR2 FYNNEI. The CDR3 totals 14 residues. DNA of the CDR3: TGTGCCAGCAGTGAAGGGGGAGGGAGTGATACGCAGTATTTT. Amino acids: CASSEGGGSDTQYF.

The J gene is TRBJ1-5, the V gene TRBV18, with TRBD1 identical over 7 bases. This CDR3 contains 16 residues. V gave up 6 bases and J gave up 3 bases; unmatched junction bases: 11. Looked up from germline, CDR1 is KGHSH and CDR2 is LQKENI. The CDR3 spells CASSPMEGGVNQPQHF. DNA for the CDR3: TGTGCCAGCTCCCCGATGGAAGGGGGCGTCAATCAGCCCCAGCATTTT.

This clonotype turned up a few times. The genes are TRBV4-2 and TRBJ1-1; D is possibly TRBD1 (5 bases). V was trimmed by 3 bases and J by 1 base, leaving 9 bases between them. Germline V CDR1 and CDR2: LGHNA, YNFKEQ. The length of the CDR3 is 14 residues. CDR3 protein: CASSQGVSNTEAFF. CDR3 bases: TGTGCCAGCAGCCAGGGGGTGTCGAACACTGAAGCTTTCTTT.

The V and J genes are TRBV7-9 and TRBJ2-6; 10 bases align to TRBD1. The CDR3 extends over 19 amino acids. CDR1 is SEHNR, CDR2 FQNEAQ, per germline (reference sequence). The V gene end was trimmed by 5 bases and the J gene end by 2 bases; junction bases not matched to a gene: 12. The CDR3 spells CASSPSTGGGSAGANVLTF. Here the CDR3 DNA reads TGTGCCAGCAGCCCCTCGACAGGGGGCGGTTCGGCTGGGGCCAACGTCCTGACTTTC.

This chain links TRBV14 with TRBJ2-5, with 10 bases matching TRBD1. This CDR3 region has 15 residues. V shed 4 bases and J 5 bases; nucleotides not matched to a gene: 7. CDR1 is SGHDN, CDR2 FVKESK, per germline. CDR3 in DNA: TGTGCCAGCAGCCTCGACAGGGGGCTTGATGAGACCCAGTACTTC. Its protein is CASSLDRGLDETQYF. The whole variable domain, remainder taken from reference TRBV14 and TRBJ2-5, is EAGVTQFPSHSVIEKGQTVTLRCDPISGHDNLYWYRRVMGKEIKFLLHFVKESKQDESGMPNNRFLAERTGGTYSTLKVQPAELEDSGVYFCASSLDRGLDETQYFGPGTRLLVL.

V usage is TRBV6-1 and J usage is TRBJ2-1; 7 bases are a match to TRBD2. The V and J ends lost 8 bases and 4 bases, in that order; junction bases with no gene match: 11. Germline lookup yields CDR1 MNHNS and CDR2 SASEGT. The CDR3 is 15 amino acids. In nucleotides, the CDR3 is TGTGCCAGCGCCTTAGCGGGTCCTTCTTACAATGAGCAGTTCTTC. Translated: CASALAGPSYNEQFF.